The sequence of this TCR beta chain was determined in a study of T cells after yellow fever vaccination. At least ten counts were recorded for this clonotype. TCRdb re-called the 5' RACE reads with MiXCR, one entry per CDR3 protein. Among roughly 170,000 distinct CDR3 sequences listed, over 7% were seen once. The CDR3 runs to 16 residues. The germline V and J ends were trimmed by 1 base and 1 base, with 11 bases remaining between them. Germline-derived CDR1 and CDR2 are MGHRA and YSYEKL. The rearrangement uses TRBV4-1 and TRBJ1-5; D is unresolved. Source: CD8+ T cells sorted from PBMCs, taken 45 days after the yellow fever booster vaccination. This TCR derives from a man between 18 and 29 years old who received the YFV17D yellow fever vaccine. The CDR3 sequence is CASSQVARSSNQPQHF. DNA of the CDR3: TGCGCCAGCAGCCAAGTGGCCAGGTCGAGCAATCAGCCCCAGCATTTT.